A selection of T cell receptor beta chains follows, all from one sample in a study of CD8+ T cells in alopecia areata. Clones were read by immunoSEQ multiplex PCR, and TCRdb kept only the in-frame ones, dropping some. The top ten clones hold 20% of a sample with 90,000 to 120,000 clones, 59% of them seen once. Sample: CD8+ T cells sorted from blood. The source of these receptors is a human donor in good health. CDR3s include the opening cysteine and the closing phenylalanine or tryptophan. D genes are given only for firm matches. Size values are once, few and many counts, or a class for expanded clones, and some rows have none.

clone size: -
J gene: TRBJ2-7
D gene: TRBD1
V gene: TRBV5-6
CDR3 protein: CASSFGQGIWWGSYEQYF
CDR3 DNA: TGTGCCAGCAGCTTTGGACAGGGGATTTGGTGGGGCTCCTACGAGCAGTACTTC

clone size: -
J gene: TRBJ1-6
D gene: -
V gene: TRBV29-1
CDR3 protein: CSVEDSQGVEDSPLHF
CDR3 DNA: TGCAGCGTTGAAGATAGCCAGGGAGTGGAGGATTCACCCCTCCACTTT

clone size: -
J gene: TRBJ2-7
D gene: -
V gene: TRBV13
CDR3 protein: CASSLGGQVGHEQYF
CDR3 DNA: TGTGCCAGCAGCTTAGGAGGCCAGGTAGGACACGAGCAGTACTTC

clone size: -
J gene: TRBJ1-6
D gene: -
V gene: TRBV9
CDR3 protein: CASSVDQAVYSPLHF
CDR3 DNA: TGTGCCAGCAGCGTAGACCAGGCGGTATATTCACCCCTCCACTTT

clone size: -
J gene: TRBJ2-1
D gene: -
V gene: TRBV6-4
CDR3 protein: CASSDSVGAYNEQFF
CDR3 DNA: TGTGCCAGCAGTGATTCAGTTGGGGCCTACAATGAGCAGTTCTTC

clone size: -
J gene: TRBJ1-5
D gene: -
V gene: TRBV9
CDR3 protein: CASSSLSNQPQHF
CDR3 DNA: TGTGCCAGCAGCTCACTATCCAATCAGCCCCAGCATTTT

clone size: -
J gene: TRBJ2-2
D gene: -
V gene: TRBV4-1
CDR3 protein: CASSPETILSMNTGELFF
CDR3 DNA: TGCGCCAGCAGCCCAGAGACGATTCTTTCCATGAACACCGGGGAGCTGTTTTTT

clone size: -
J gene: TRBJ1-1
D gene: -
V gene: TRBV4-2
CDR3 protein: CASSRHGQRNTEAFF
CDR3 DNA: TGTGCCAGCAGCCGCCATGGACAGCGGAACACTGAAGCTTTCTTT

clone size: -
J gene: TRBJ2-1
D gene: -
V gene: TRBV2
CDR3 protein: CAVDNEQFF
CDR3 DNA: TGTGCCGTAGACAATGAGCAGTTCTTC

clone size: -
J gene: TRBJ2-1
D gene: TRBD1
V gene: TRBV27
CDR3 protein: CASSLGQGPYNEQFF
CDR3 DNA: TGTGCCAGCAGCCTCGGACAGGGTCCCTACAATGAGCAGTTCTTC

clone size: -
J gene: TRBJ1-1
D gene: -
V gene: TRBV13
CDR3 protein: CASSLGFAGMNTEAFF
CDR3 DNA: TGTGCCAGCAGCTTAGGATTCGCAGGGATGAACACTGAAGCTTTCTTT

clone size: -
J gene: TRBJ2-7
D gene: TRBD1
V gene: TRBV4-1
CDR3 protein: CASSLTGVGNEQYF
CDR3 DNA: TGCGCCAGCAGCCTGACAGGGGTAGGCAACGAGCAGTACTTC

clone size: -
J gene: TRBJ2-7
D gene: -
V gene: TRBV11-2
CDR3 protein: CASSLEGPREAYEQYF
CDR3 DNA: TGTGCCAGCAGCTTAGAGGGGCCCCGCGAAGCCTACGAGCAGTACTTC

clone size: few
J gene: TRBJ1-4
D gene: TRBD1
V gene: TRBV7-9
CDR3 protein: CASSSTTGGSNEKLFF
CDR3 DNA: TGTGCCAGCAGCTCGACAACAGGGGGTTCTAATGAAAAACTGTTTTTT

clone size: -
J gene: TRBJ1-6
D gene: -
V gene: TRBV7-3
CDR3 protein: CASSLGTGNSPLHF
CDR3 DNA: TGTGCCAGCAGCTTAGGGACGGGGAATTCACCCCTCCACTTT

clone size: few
J gene: TRBJ2-1
D gene: -
V gene: TRBV7-2
CDR3 protein: CASRLTGFRWQFF
CDR3 DNA: TGTGCCAGCAGACTAACAGGGTTTCGATGGCAGTTCTTC

clone size: -
J gene: TRBJ1-1
D gene: -
V gene: TRBV7-9
CDR3 protein: CASSQAGQEDTEAFF
CDR3 DNA: TGTGCCAGCAGCCAAGCGGGACAAGAGGACACTGAAGCTTTCTTT

clone size: -
J gene: TRBJ2-6
D gene: -
V gene: TRBV2
CDR3 protein: CASSEARAGPSGANVLTF
CDR3 DNA: TGTGCCAGCAGTGAAGCGAGGGCAGGGCCATCTGGGGCCAACGTCCTGACTTTC

clone size: -
J gene: TRBJ1-5
D gene: TRBD1
V gene: TRBV27
CDR3 protein: CASSLLGPGTGPQHF
CDR3 DNA: TGTGCCAGCAGTTTATTGGGACCGGGGACAGGGCCCCAGCATTTT

clone size: -
J gene: TRBJ1-1
D gene: -
V gene: TRBV5-1
CDR3 protein: CASSLEAPGLNTEAFF
CDR3 DNA: TGCGCCAGCAGCTTGGAGGCCCCGGGACTGAACACTGAAGCTTTCTTT

clone size: -
J gene: TRBJ1-5
D gene: -
V gene: TRBV10-3
CDR3 protein: CAISETGNQPQHF
CDR3 DNA: TGTGCCATCAGTGAGACAGGCAATCAGCCCCAGCATTTT

clone size: once
J gene: TRBJ2-1
D gene: TRBD2
V gene: TRBV7-8
CDR3 protein: CASSPSGGTYNEQFF
CDR3 DNA: TGTGCCAGCAGCCCGAGCGGGGGGACTTACAATGAGCAGTTCTTC

clone size: -
J gene: TRBJ2-1
D gene: TRBD2
V gene: TRBV4-1
CDR3 protein: CASSHTSGGPKPFF
CDR3 DNA: TGCGCCAGCAGCCACACTAGCGGGGGGCCTAAACCGTTCTTC

clone size: -
J gene: TRBJ1-1
D gene: -
V gene: TRBV9
CDR3 protein: CASSPGAGLLTYTEAFF
CDR3 DNA: TGTGCCAGCAGCCCTGGGGCAGGCCTCCTAACGTACACTGAAGCTTTCTTT

clone size: -
J gene: TRBJ1-2
D gene: TRBD1
V gene: TRBV4-1
CDR3 protein: CASSQGTGVPGGYTF
CDR3 DNA: TGCGCCAGCAGCCAGGGGACAGGGGTCCCTGGGGGCTACACCTTC

clone size: -
J gene: TRBJ2-3
D gene: -
V gene: TRBV5-6
CDR3 protein: CASSLAAGDSTDTQYF
CDR3 DNA: TGTGCCAGCAGCTTGGCCGCAGGGGATAGCACAGATACGCAGTATTTT

clone size: -
J gene: TRBJ2-7
D gene: TRBD1
V gene: TRBV7-7
CDR3 protein: CASSSTGQGFYEQYF
CDR3 DNA: TGTGCTAGCAGCTCGACAGGGCAGGGGTTCTACGAGCAGTACTTC

clone size: few
J gene: TRBJ1-1
D gene: -
V gene: TRBV11-2
CDR3 protein: CASSLIENTEAFF
CDR3 DNA: TGTGCCAGCAGCTTGATTGAAAACACTGAAGCTTTCTTT

clone size: -
J gene: TRBJ2-3
D gene: TRBD2
V gene: TRBV9
CDR3 protein: CASSESGGPPDTQYF
CDR3 DNA: TGTGCCAGCAGCGAGAGCGGGGGCCCCCCCGATACGCAGTATTTT

clone size: few
J gene: TRBJ2-1
D gene: TRBD2
V gene: TRBV29-1
CDR3 protein: CSVRLAGGRYNEQFF
CDR3 DNA: TGCAGCGTTCGACTAGCGGGGGGTCGGTACAATGAGCAGTTCTTC

clone size: -
J gene: TRBJ1-1
D gene: -
V gene: TRBV7-9
CDR3 protein: CASSLDMGRRAEAFF
CDR3 DNA: TGTGCCAGCAGCTTAGATATGGGAAGGCGGGCTGAAGCTTTCTTT

clone size: -
J gene: TRBJ2-1
D gene: -
V gene: TRBV5-6
CDR3 protein: CASSLNPGNEQFF
CDR3 DNA: TGTGCCAGCAGCTTAAACCCGGGCAATGAGCAGTTCTTC

clone size: -
J gene: TRBJ2-7
D gene: TRBD1
V gene: TRBV5-6
CDR3 protein: CASSSGTGVHEQYF
CDR3 DNA: TGTGCCAGCAGCTCCGGGACAGGGGTCCACGAGCAGTACTTC

clone size: few
J gene: TRBJ1-1
D gene: -
V gene: TRBV5-1
CDR3 protein: CASSTKTREGNYTEAFF
CDR3 DNA: TGCGCCAGCAGCACTAAGACCCGGGAGGGGAATTACACTGAAGCTTTCTTT

clone size: -
J gene: TRBJ2-5
D gene: TRBD1
V gene: TRBV7-6
CDR3 protein: CASSLTRGRGETQYF
CDR3 DNA: TGTGCCAGCAGCCTGACCAGGGGGCGCGGGGAGACCCAGTACTTC

clone size: few
J gene: TRBJ1-2
D gene: -
V gene: TRBV25-1
CDR3 protein: CASSDKDGYTF
CDR3 DNA: TGTGCCAGCAGTGACAAGGATGGCTACACCTTC

clone size: few
J gene: TRBJ1-1
D gene: -
V gene: TRBV6-4
CDR3 protein: CASSEGGENTEAFF
CDR3 DNA: TGTGCCAGCAGTGAGGGAGGGGAGAACACTGAAGCTTTCTTT

clone size: few
J gene: TRBJ2-7
D gene: -
V gene: TRBV5-6
CDR3 protein: CASSGQSSYEQYF
CDR3 DNA: TGTGCCAGCAGCGGACAGAGCTCCTACGAGCAGTACTTC

clone size: few
J gene: TRBJ2-3
D gene: -
V gene: TRBV25-1
CDR3 protein: CANSTDTQYF
CDR3 DNA: TGTGCCAACAGCACGGATACGCAGTATTTT

clone size: -
J gene: TRBJ2-2
D gene: TRBD1
V gene: TRBV25-1
CDR3 protein: CASSESKGAGPNTGELFF
CDR3 DNA: TGTGCCAGCAGTGAATCCAAGGGGGCTGGCCCGAACACCGGGGAGCTGTTTTTT

clone size: -
J gene: TRBJ2-3
D gene: -
V gene: TRBV7-9
CDR3 protein: CASSLGGDRNF
CDR3 DNA: TGTGCCAGCAGCTTAGGGGGTGACAGAAACTTT

clone size: -
J gene: TRBJ2-7
D gene: TRBD1
V gene: TRBV5-6
CDR3 protein: CASSLGQGSYEQYF
CDR3 DNA: TGTGCCAGCAGCCTGGGACAGGGGTCCTACGAGCAGTACTTC

clone size: -
J gene: TRBJ1-6
D gene: -
V gene: TRBV5-1
CDR3 protein: CASSLDRTANYNSPLHF
CDR3 DNA: TGCGCCAGCAGCTTGGACCGGACAGCAAACTATAATTCACCCCTCCACTTT

clone size: -
J gene: TRBJ2-2
D gene: -
V gene: TRBV29-1
CDR3 protein: CSARGTSANTGELFF
CDR3 DNA: TGCAGCGCCCGAGGGACAAGCGCGAACACCGGGGAGCTGTTTTTT

clone size: -
J gene: TRBJ2-7
D gene: -
V gene: TRBV19
CDR3 protein: CASSHQVTYEQYF
CDR3 DNA: TGTGCCAGTAGTCACCAGGTAACCTACGAGCAGTACTTC

clone size: -
J gene: TRBJ2-7
D gene: TRBD1
V gene: TRBV5-6
CDR3 protein: CASSCRDSYEQYF
CDR3 DNA: TGTGCCAGCAGCTGTCGGGACAGCTACGAGCAGTACTTC

clone size: -
J gene: TRBJ1-1
D gene: -
V gene: TRBV11-1
CDR3 protein: CASSLEQAMSAEAFF
CDR3 DNA: TGTGCCAGCAGCTTAGAGCAAGCGATGTCAGCTGAAGCATTCTTT

clone size: few
J gene: TRBJ2-1
D gene: -
V gene: TRBV5-1
CDR3 protein: CASRFGPSSYNEQFF
CDR3 DNA: TGCGCCAGCCGTTTCGGACCGAGCTCCTACAATGAGCAGTTCTTC

clone size: -
J gene: TRBJ2-1
D gene: TRBD1
V gene: TRBV18
CDR3 protein: CASSRSGGAGPANEQFF
CDR3 DNA: TGTGCCAGCTCACGGTCAGGGGGCGCCGGACCAGCGAATGAGCAGTTCTTC